This T cell receptor (beta chain) was captured in a study of blood T cell repertoires in COVID-19. Study-level background: The United States, Italy and Spain were the sources of the acute and convalescent COVID-19 samples. The cDNA or gDNA used as material had been derived from T cells, B-cell-depleted T cells, or PBMCs.

Data came from immunoSEQ multiplex PCR; TCRdb stores just in-frame clones and leaves some out. The sample has around 130,000 clones; roughly 83% are singletons. From germline, CDR1 is SGHRS and CDR2 YFSETQ. The CDR3 has 14 amino acids. Trimming removed 0 bases from V and 1 base from J, with 8 bases in between. This TCR derives from a man between 60 and 75 years old with acute or convalescent COVID-19. The chain links TRBV5-1 to TRBJ2-7; no clear D. Sequenced input: peripheral blood. The CDR3 coding sequence is TGCGCCAGCAGCTTGGGGCAGTCGTCCTACGAGCAGTACTTC. Translating gives CASSLGQSSYEQYF.